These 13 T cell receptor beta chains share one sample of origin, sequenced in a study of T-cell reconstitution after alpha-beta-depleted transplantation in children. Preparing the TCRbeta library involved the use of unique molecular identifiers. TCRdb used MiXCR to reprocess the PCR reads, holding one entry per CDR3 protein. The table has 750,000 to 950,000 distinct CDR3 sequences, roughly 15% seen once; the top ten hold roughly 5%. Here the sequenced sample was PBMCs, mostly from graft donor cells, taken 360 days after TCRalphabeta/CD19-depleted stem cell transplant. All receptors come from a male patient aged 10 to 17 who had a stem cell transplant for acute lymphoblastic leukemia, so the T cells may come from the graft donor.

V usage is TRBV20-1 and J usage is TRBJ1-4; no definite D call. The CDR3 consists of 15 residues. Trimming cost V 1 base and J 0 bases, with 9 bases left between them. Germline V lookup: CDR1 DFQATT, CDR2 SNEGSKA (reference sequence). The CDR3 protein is CSARVPPATNEKLFF. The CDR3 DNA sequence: TGCAGTGCTAGAGTCCCCCCCGCAACTAATGAAAAACTGTTTTTT.

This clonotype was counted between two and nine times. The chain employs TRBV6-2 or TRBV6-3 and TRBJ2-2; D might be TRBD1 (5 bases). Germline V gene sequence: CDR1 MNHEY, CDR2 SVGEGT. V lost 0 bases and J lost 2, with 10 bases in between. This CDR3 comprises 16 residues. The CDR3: CASSYSRQKNTGELFF. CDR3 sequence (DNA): TGTGCCAGCAGTTACTCGAGACAGAAAAACACCGGGGAGCTGTTTTTT.

DNA for the CDR3: TGTGCCAGCAGCAACCGGTATGGGTTTGAAGCTTTCTTT. Translation: CASSNRYGFEAFF. The J gene is TRBJ1-1, the V gene TRBV6-2 or TRBV6-3; D gene ambiguous. Looked up from germline, CDR1 is MNHEY and CDR2 is SVGEGT. The CDR3 covers 13 residues. Trimming removed 6 bases from V and 7 bases from J, with 15 bases in between.

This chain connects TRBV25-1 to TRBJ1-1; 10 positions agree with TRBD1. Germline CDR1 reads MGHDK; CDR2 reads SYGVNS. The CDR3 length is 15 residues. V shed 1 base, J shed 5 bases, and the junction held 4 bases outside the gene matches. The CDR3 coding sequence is TGTGCCAGCAGTGAATGGACAGGGGGGAGGACTGAAGCTTTCTTT. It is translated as CASSEWTGGRTEAFF.

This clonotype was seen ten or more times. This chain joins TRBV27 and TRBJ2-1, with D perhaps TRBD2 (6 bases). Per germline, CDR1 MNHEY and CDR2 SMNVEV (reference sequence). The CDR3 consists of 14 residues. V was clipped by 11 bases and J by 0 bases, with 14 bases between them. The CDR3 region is CASGGRSSYNEQFF. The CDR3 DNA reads TGTGCCTCAGGAGGGAGGAGCTCCTACAATGAGCAGTTCTTC.

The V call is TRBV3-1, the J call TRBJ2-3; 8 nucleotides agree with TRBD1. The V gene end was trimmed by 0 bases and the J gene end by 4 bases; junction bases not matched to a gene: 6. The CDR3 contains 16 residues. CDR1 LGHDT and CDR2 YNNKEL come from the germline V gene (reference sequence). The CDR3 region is CASSQDPGQEADTQYF. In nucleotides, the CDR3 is TGTGCCAGCAGCCAAGATCCGGGACAGGAGGCAGATACGCAGTATTTT.

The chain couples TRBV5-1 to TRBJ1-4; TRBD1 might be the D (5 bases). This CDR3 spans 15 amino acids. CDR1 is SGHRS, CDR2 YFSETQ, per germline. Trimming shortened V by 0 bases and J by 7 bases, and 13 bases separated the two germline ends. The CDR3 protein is CASSLVWGAGEKLFF. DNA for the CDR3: TGCGCCAGCAGCTTGGTTTGGGGCGCGGGTGAAAAACTGTTTTTT.

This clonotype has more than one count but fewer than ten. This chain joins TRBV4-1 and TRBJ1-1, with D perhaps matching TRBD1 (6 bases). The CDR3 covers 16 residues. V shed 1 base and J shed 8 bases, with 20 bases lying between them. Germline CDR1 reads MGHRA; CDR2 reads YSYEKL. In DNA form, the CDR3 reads TGCGCCAGCAGCCAAGGCCGGGACACGGTACCGGGGGAAGCTTTCTTT. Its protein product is CASSQGRDTVPGEAFF.

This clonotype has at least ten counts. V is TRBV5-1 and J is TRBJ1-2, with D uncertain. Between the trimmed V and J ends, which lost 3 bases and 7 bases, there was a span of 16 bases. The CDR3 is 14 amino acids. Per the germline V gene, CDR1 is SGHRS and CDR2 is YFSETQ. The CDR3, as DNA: TGCGCCAGCAGCTACTCTGAGGGAGTGCGTGGCTACACCTTC. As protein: CASSYSEGVRGYTF.

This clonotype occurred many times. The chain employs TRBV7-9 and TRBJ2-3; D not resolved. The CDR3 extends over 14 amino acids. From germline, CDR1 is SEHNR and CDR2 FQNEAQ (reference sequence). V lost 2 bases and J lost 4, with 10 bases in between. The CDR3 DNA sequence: TGTGCCAGCAGCTTATCAGCATGGGCAGATACGCAGTATTTT. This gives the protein CASSLSAWADTQYF.

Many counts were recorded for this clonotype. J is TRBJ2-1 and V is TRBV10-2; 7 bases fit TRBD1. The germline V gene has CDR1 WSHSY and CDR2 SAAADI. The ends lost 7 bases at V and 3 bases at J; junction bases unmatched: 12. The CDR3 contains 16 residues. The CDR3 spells CASTNHRDRFYNEQFF. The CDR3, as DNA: TGCGCCAGCACCAACCACCGGGACAGATTCTACAATGAGCAGTTCTTC.

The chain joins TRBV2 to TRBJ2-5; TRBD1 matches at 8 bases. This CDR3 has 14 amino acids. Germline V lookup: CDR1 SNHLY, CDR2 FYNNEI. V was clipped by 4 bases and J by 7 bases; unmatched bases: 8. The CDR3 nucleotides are TGTGCCAGCAGTGGACAGGGGACGGCAATGACCCAGTACTTC. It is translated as CASSGQGTAMTQYF.

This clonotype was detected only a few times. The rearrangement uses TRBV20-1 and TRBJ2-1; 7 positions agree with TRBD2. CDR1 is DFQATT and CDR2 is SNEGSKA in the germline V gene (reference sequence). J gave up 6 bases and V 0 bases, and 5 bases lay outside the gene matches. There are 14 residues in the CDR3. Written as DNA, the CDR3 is TGCAGTGCTAGAGATGGGGGAGGGTCCAATGAGCAGTTCTTC. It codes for CSARDGGGSNEQFF.